This T cell receptor (beta chain) was profiled in a study of blood T cell repertoires in COVID-19. Turning to the study itself: Material from acute and convalescent COVID-19 was sourced from the United States, Italy and Spain.

Generated by immunoSEQ multiplex PCR, the TCRdb table keeps only in-frame clones and is missing some. The sample lists fewer than 300,000 clones; 80% to 95% were seen once. CDR3 length: 15 residues. Germline V gives CDR1 SGHTA, CDR2 FQGTGA. J was trimmed by 5 bases and V by 5 bases; bases with no gene match: 10. This clonotype was sampled from a woman aged 30 to 39 with COVID-19, enrolled during active disease. The chain is built from TRBV7-3 and TRBJ1-1; 8 bases line up with TRBD1. Sequences were obtained from peripheral blood. CDR3 sequence (DNA): TGTGCCAGCAGCCCCTCACAGGGGGTCGGGACTGAAGCTTTCTTT. It translates to CASSPSQGVGTEAFF.